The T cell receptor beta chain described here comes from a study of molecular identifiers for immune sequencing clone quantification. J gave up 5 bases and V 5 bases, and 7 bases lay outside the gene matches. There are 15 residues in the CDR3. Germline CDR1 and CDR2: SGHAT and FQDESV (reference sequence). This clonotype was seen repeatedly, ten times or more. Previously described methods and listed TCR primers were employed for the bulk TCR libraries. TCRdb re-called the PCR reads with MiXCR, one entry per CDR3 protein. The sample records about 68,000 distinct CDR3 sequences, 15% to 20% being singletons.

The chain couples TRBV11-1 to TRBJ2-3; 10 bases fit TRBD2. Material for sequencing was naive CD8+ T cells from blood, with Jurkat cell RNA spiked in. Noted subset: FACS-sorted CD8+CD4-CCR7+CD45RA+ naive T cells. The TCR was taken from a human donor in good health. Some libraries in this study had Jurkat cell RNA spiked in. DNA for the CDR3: TGTGCCAGCAGCACCTGGACTAGCGGTAGAGATACGCAGTATTTT. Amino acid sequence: CASSTWTSGRDTQYF.